The clone carrying this TCR beta chain was seen repeatedly, ten times or more. Its specificity is not known. With constant-segment primers, 5'RACE yielded cDNA libraries of TCR alpha and TCR beta that carried sample barcodes and UMIs. TCRdb re-analysed the 5' RACE reads in MiXCR, keeping a single row per CDR3 protein. The data contain 200,000 or so distinct CDR3 sequences, just over 9.5% of them seen just once; the ten biggest clones take up 3.5%. This entry belongs to a study of T-cell memory formation after mild COVID-19. Across the whole study: TCR clusters were mostly confined to one donor each.

Findings of the study overall: A second wave expanding day 15 to 37 was CD4+-biased; contracting clones were balanced.

The CDR3 has 15 amino acids. Germline CDR1 is SGHNT and CDR2 is YYREEE (reference sequence). Trimming removed 1 base from V and 9 bases from J, with 16 bases in between. The V gene is TRBV5-4, the J gene TRBJ2-2; D possibly corresponds to TRBD1 (5 bases). Sequenced: PBMCs or a T cell subset sorted from them (not recorded which). This clonotype was sampled from a man between 18 and 29 years old who had mild COVID-19 (a few samples of this study predate the infection). Cell type and time point are not known. Written as DNA, the CDR3 is TGTGCCAGCAGCTTGTCAAGGGGCCAGCTGCGGGAGCTGTTTTTT. Residues: CASSLSRGQLRELFF.